Each of the 29 T cell receptor beta chains below was sequenced from the same sample in a study of circulating CD8 cells and anti-PD-1 response in melanoma. Sorting of live CD3+CD8+TCRalphabeta+ cells by PD-1 and/or TIGIT gave four subsets. Using around 16 ng of total RNA, TCR libraries were made with the QIAseq Immune Repertoire TCR panel. One entry per CDR3 protein, called by TCRdb with MiXCR from the reads. Among 650 to 800 distinct CDR3 sequences listed, 6% to 9% were seen once. The sequenced sample was CD8+ T cells from PBMCs, obtained at baseline or after one month of anti-PD-1 therapy (not recorded which). Every receptor here comes from a human donor with melanoma.

This clonotype is termed large. V is TRBV7-2 and J is TRBJ2-7; either TRBD1 or TRBD2 may supply D (7 bases each). Germline V gene lookup returns CDR1 SGHTA and CDR2 FQGNSA. The CDR3 loop spans 15 amino acids. Trimming took off 5 bases at V and 1 base at J, with 15 bases between the two ends. The CDR3 loop reads CASSQGGAPSYEQYF. The CDR3 region has the DNA TGTGCCAGCAGCCAGGGGGGGGCCCCGTCCTACGAGCAGTACTTC.

This clonotype has just a few counts. V and J are TRBV27 and TRBJ2-2; TRBD2 matches at 16 bases. Trimming took 5 bases from V and 4 from J; bases not matched to a gene: 10. The CDR3 runs 19 residues. CDR1 is MNHEY, CDR2 SMNVEV, per germline (reference sequence). Here the CDR3 DNA reads TGTGCCAGCAGTCAGCCGGGACTAGCGGGAGGGCCGTCCACCGGGGAGCTGTTTTTT. Its translation: CASSQPGLAGGPSTGELFF.

In regard to this clonotype: A clone one base away is much larger, so this may be a read error. Since no conserved phenylalanine or tryptophan closes the CDR3, a read error is the likely cause. The chain couples TRBV19 to TRBJ2-1; 7 nucleotides match TRBD2. The CDR3 is made up of 13 amino acids. CDR1 and CDR2 from the germline V gene are LNHDA and SQIVND (reference sequence). The V and J ends lost 1 base and 6 bases, in that order; junction bases with no gene match: 0. CDR3 in DNA: TGTGCCAGTAGTATAGGACTAGCCAATGAGCAGTTCCTC. Amino acids: CASSIGLANEQFL.

This clonotype is categorized as large. The CDR3 protein is CASSGTAVISGPTDTQYF. The DNA of the CDR3 is TGTGCCAGCAGTGGTACGGCAGTCATTAGCGGCCCCACAGATACGCAGTATTTT. The chain links TRBV25-1 to TRBJ2-3; tentative D call: TRBD2 (6 bases). V was cut by 4 bases and J by 2 bases, with 22 bases left in between. Germline V gives CDR1 MGHDK, CDR2 SYGVNS. The CDR3 is 18 residues long.

Only a few counts were recorded for this clonotype. This may be a read error, as it is one base from a much larger clone. The chain employs TRBV19 and TRBJ2-7, with no clear D. The CDR3 loop spans 13 amino acids. Germline values: CDR1 LNHDA, CDR2 SQIVND (reference sequence). For the CDR3, the DNA is TGTGCCAGTAGTATGCGGAGCTCCTACGGGCAGTACTTC. This codes for CASSMRSSYGQYF.

By sample fraction, this clonotype is large. The chain has TRBV4-3 and TRBJ2-5, with D tentatively TRBD1 (5 bases). The CDR3 contains 15 residues. Germline CDR1 is LGHNA and CDR2 is YSLEER. The V end was cut by 1 base, the J end by 5 bases, with 14 bases between. CDR3 in amino acids: CASSQGGGAGETQYF. DNA of the CDR3: TGCGCCAGCAGCCAAGGGGGTGGGGCAGGGGAGACCCAGTACTTC.

Details on this clonotype: Being one base from a much bigger clone, this may be a read error. Likely a read error: the CDR3 ends without its conserved phenylalanine or tryptophan. In DNA, the CDR3 is TGTGCCAGTGCAGGGGAAGGCTACACCTCC. Its translation: CASAGEGYTS. The rearrangement links TRBV19 to TRBJ1-2; D is perhaps TRBD1 (6 bases). V was pared by 8 bases and J by 8 bases, with 9 bases between. Germline lookup yields CDR1 LNHDA and CDR2 SQIVND (reference sequence). The CDR3 length is 10 residues.

This clonotype rates as medium-sized. The rearrangement uses TRBV9 and TRBJ2-7; 13 nucleotides match TRBD2. CDR1 and CDR2 (germline): SGDLS, YYNGEE. This CDR3 region has 14 residues. Unmatched junction bases numbered 4, after V lost 3 bases and J lost 7 bases. The DNA for the CDR3 is TGTGCCAGCAGCGACGGGGGACTAGCGGGGGAGCAGTACTTC. Translation gives CASSDGGLAGEQYF.

This clonotype is termed large (0.1 to 1%). This chain's CDR3 is CASTRGMNTEAFF. The DNA for the CDR3 is TGTGCCAGTACCCGGGGGATGAACACTGAAGCTTTCTTT. This chain uses TRBV19 with TRBJ1-1; D may be TRBD1 (5 bases). Trimming removed 7 bases at V and 0 bases at J, with 9 bases between. The CDR3 runs 13 residues. The germline V gene has CDR1 LNHDA and CDR2 SQIVND (reference sequence). Complete variable domain (other parts from reference TRBV19 and TRBJ1-1): DGGITQSPKYLFRKEGQNVTLSCEQNLNHDAMYWYRQDPGQGLRLIYYSQIVNDFQKGDIAEGYSVSREKKESFPLTVTSAQKNPTAFYLCASTRGMNTEAFFGQGTRLTVV.

This clonotype is deemed large (0.1 to 1%). This chain connects TRBV20-1 to TRBJ2-1; the match to TRBD2 covers 8 bases. The CDR3 contains 16 residues. Unmatched junction bases numbered 16, after V lost 6 bases and J lost 6 bases. Looked up from germline, CDR1 is DFQATT and CDR2 is SNEGSKA (reference sequence). The CDR3 is CSASQRKSGRLNEQFF. The CDR3 region has the DNA TGCAGTGCCTCACAGCGTAAGAGCGGGAGACTCAATGAGCAGTTCTTC.

By frequency in the sample, this clonotype is medium-sized. The chain combines TRBV7-9 with TRBJ2-7; 10 nucleotides line up with TRBD1. After removal of 2 bases from V and 7 bases from J, the junction contained 11 bases not matched to a gene. Per germline, CDR1 SEHNR and CDR2 FQNEAQ (reference sequence). The CDR3 is made up of 16 amino acids. The CDR3, as DNA: TGTGCCAGCAGCTTACTGGCGGGGACAGGGGATTGGGAGCAGTACTTC. It is translated as CASSLLAGTGDWEQYF.

This clonotype counts as medium-sized. This chain uses TRBV27 with TRBJ1-1; a weak D match, TRBD1 (5 bases). Germline V lookup: CDR1 MNHEY, CDR2 SMNVEV (reference sequence). The germline V and J ends were trimmed by 5 bases and 0 bases, with 10 bases remaining between them. There are 14 residues in the CDR3. The CDR3 protein is CASSGGRLNTEAFF. The CDR3 nucleotides are TGTGCCAGCAGTGGGGGACGGCTGAACACTGAAGCTTTCTTT.

This clonotype has more than one count but fewer than ten. Possible read error: a much larger clone is one base away. This chain joins TRBV4-1 and TRBJ2-1, with no clear D. CDR1 is MGHRA and CDR2 is YSYEKL in the germline V gene. The CDR3 is made up of 13 amino acids. V was pared by 6 bases and J by 9 bases, with 15 bases between. CDR3 DNA sequence: TGCGCCAGCAGATCACCCGGGCAAAGTGAGCAGTTCTTC. Its translation: CASRSPGQSEQFF.

This clonotype is classed as medium-sized. CDR3 residues: CASRGSAGGKNIQYF. CDR3 DNA: TGTGCCAGCCGGGGGTCGGCCGGAGGAAAAAACATTCAGTACTTC. This chain uses TRBV7-2 with TRBJ2-4, with D perhaps matching TRBD2 (6 bases). This CDR3 has 15 residues. The germline V and J ends were trimmed by 8 bases and 4 bases, with 18 bases remaining between them. Germline V gives CDR1 SGHTA, CDR2 FQGNSA.

This clonotype rates as medium-sized (0.01 to 0.1%). This chain links TRBV4-1 with TRBJ2-3; TRBD2 matches at 10 bases. This CDR3 has 14 residues. The germline CDR1 and CDR2 sequences are MGHRA and YSYEKL. V shed 4 bases, J shed 4 bases, and the junction held 2 bases outside the gene matches. CDR3 in amino acids: CASSPLAGPDTQYF. The CDR3 region has the DNA TGCGCCAGCAGCCCACTAGCGGGACCAGATACGCAGTATTTT.

About this clonotype: Being one base from a much bigger clone, this may be a read error. The CDR3 DNA follows: TGTGCCAGCAGAGGGACAGAGGTCTCCTACGAGCAGTGCTTC. Its translation is CASRGTEVSYEQCF. The rearrangement joins TRBV25-1 to TRBJ2-7, with 7 bases fitting TRBD1. This CDR3 spans 14 amino acids. Germline values: CDR1 MGHDK, CDR2 SYGVNS.

By share of the sample, this clonotype is medium-sized. The chain couples TRBV3-1 to TRBJ2-1; the match to TRBD2 covers 9 bases. The CDR3 length is 15 residues. With 3 bases clipped from V and 5 bases from J, the junction kept 5 bases outside the gene matches. CDR1 and CDR2 from the germline V gene are LGHDT and YNNKEL (reference sequence). The CDR3 protein is CASSHTGTSHNEQFF. CDR3 nucleotides: TGTGCCAGCAGCCATACGGGGACTAGCCACAATGAGCAGTTCTTC.

This clonotype is labeled medium-sized. This sequence joins TRBV20-1 and TRBJ2-7, with a weak D call TRBD2 (6 bases). Germline V lookup: CDR1 DFQATT, CDR2 SNEGSKA (reference sequence). The length of the CDR3 is 14 residues. V dropped 0 bases and J dropped 1 base, with 10 bases sitting between them. The CDR3 sequence: CSARDRDSSYEQYF. The CDR3 DNA reads TGCAGTGCTAGAGACCGGGACTCATCCTACGAGCAGTACTTC.

Within the sample, this clonotype is large. The chain uses TRBV5-4 and TRBJ2-7, with a possible D match to TRBD1 (6 bases). Germline CDR1 reads SGHNT; CDR2 reads YYREEE (reference sequence). Trimming removed 3 bases at V and 3 bases at J, with 16 bases between. CDR3 length: 15 amino acids. The CDR3 loop is CASSSQGSAFYEQYF. In DNA form, the CDR3 reads TGTGCCAGCAGCTCGCAGGGGTCGGCTTTCTACGAGCAGTACTTC.

This clonotype rates as medium-sized (0.01 to 0.1%). This chain links TRBV12-3 or TRBV12-4 with TRBJ2-1, with 8 bases aligning to TRBD2. V gave up 1 base and J gave up 3 bases; unmatched junction bases: 8. CDR3 length: 17 residues. DNA of the CDR3: TGTGCCAGCAGTTTAGAACTAGCGGATCCACTCTACAATGAGCAGTTCTTC. Translation: CASSLELADPLYNEQFF.

Within the sample, this clonotype is medium-sized (0.01 to 0.1%). The chain uses TRBV19 and TRBJ2-1; 7 positions agree with TRBD2. Germline CDR1 is LNHDA and CDR2 is SQIVND (reference sequence). This CDR3 region has 13 residues. V gave up 1 base and J gave up 6 bases; unmatched junction bases: 0. The CDR3 DNA reads as TGTGCCAGTAGTATAGGACTAGCCAATGAGCAGTTCTTC. Its protein product is CASSIGLANEQFF.

Within the sample, this clonotype is large. CDR3 amino acids: CASRPTMLQGSPWRWEQFF. CDR3 sequence (DNA): TGTGCCAGCAGACCAACCATGCTACAGGGGTCCCCTTGGCGATGGGAGCAGTTCTTC. This chain uses TRBV28 with TRBJ2-1; 7 bases fit TRBD1. Unmatched junction bases numbered 27, after V lost 6 bases and J lost 10 bases. Germline lookup yields CDR1 MDHEN and CDR2 SYDVKM. The CDR3 spans 19 residues.

Judged by abundance, this clonotype is large. The rearrangement uses TRBV7-3 and TRBJ2-1, with 10 bases fitting TRBD2. CDR3 length: 13 amino acids. Germline trimming cut 4 bases from V and 8 bases from J; bases unmatched to any gene: 2. The germline gives CDR1 SGHTA, CDR2 FQGTGA. CDR3 sequence: CASSWSGGDEQFF. The CDR3, as DNA: TGTGCCAGCAGCTGGAGCGGGGGGGATGAGCAGTTCTTC.

This clonotype is termed medium-sized. The V and J genes are TRBV27 and TRBJ2-7; D perhaps matches TRBD1 (6 bases). From germline, CDR1 is MNHEY and CDR2 SMNVEV (reference sequence). V was clipped by 5 bases and J by 1 base, with 12 bases between them. The CDR3 extends over 14 amino acids. The DNA for the CDR3 is TGTGCCAGCAGTCCGCGACAGGCTTCCTACGAGCAGTACTTC. It yields the protein CASSPRQASYEQYF.

By sample share, this clonotype is large. This chain uses TRBV18 with TRBJ2-1, with no clear D. CDR1 is KGHSH, CDR2 LQKENI, per germline. Trimming left V 2 bases short and J 5 bases short, with 13 bases between. This CDR3 is built from 15 residues. The DNA of the CDR3 is TGTGCCAGCTCACCAACAGACGACTCAAACAATGAGCAGTTCTTC. Its translation: CASSPTDDSNNEQFF. The full variable domain, rest sourced from reference TRBV18 and TRBJ2-1, is NAGVMQNPRHLVRRRGQEARLRCSPMKGHSHVYWYRQLPEEGLKFMVYLQKENIIDESGMPKERFSAEFPKEGPSILRIQQVVRGDSAAYFCASSPTDDSNNEQFFGPGTRLTVL.

By its share, this clonotype is medium-sized. The chain carries TRBV7-2 and TRBJ2-2; no definite D call. Germline CDR1 is SGHTA and CDR2 is FQGNSA. The V gene lost 1 base and the J gene lost 7 bases, with 7 bases spanning the gap. The length of the CDR3 is 13 residues. CDR3 amino acids: CASSLVGSGELFF. The CDR3 DNA is TGTGCCAGCAGCTTAGTGGGAAGCGGGGAGCTGTTTTTT.

This clonotype is large in the sample. This chain connects TRBV29-1 to TRBJ2-2, with no clear D. CDR1 and CDR2 from the germline V gene are SQVTM and ANQGSEA. This CDR3 is 10 amino acids long. The germline V and J ends were trimmed by 5 bases and 4 bases, with 2 bases remaining between them. The CDR3 nucleotides read TGCAGCGTTCTCACCGGGGAGCTGTTTTTT. As protein: CSVLTGELFF.

This clonotype has a handful of counts. The CDR3, as DNA: TGTGCCAGCAGTGAAAGACCCGACCGGGAGACCCAGTACTTC. As protein: CASSERPDRETQYF. The chain carries TRBV2 and TRBJ2-5; D is unclear. V was shortened by 2 bases and J by 5 bases, with 12 bases between the two germline ends. Germline assignment: CDR1 SNHLY and CDR2 FYNNEI. This CDR3 comprises 14 residues.

On this clonotype: A much larger clone is a single base away; this may be a read error. This chain connects TRBV5-6 to TRBJ1-5; D gene uncertain. V lost 3 bases, J lost 9 bases, and 10 bases lay in between. CDR3 length equals 12 residues. CDR1 SGHDT and CDR2 YYEEEE come from the germline V gene. CDR3: CASSSDRSPQHF. The CDR3 nucleotides are TGTGCCAGCAGCTCGGATCGTTCGCCCCAGCATTTT.